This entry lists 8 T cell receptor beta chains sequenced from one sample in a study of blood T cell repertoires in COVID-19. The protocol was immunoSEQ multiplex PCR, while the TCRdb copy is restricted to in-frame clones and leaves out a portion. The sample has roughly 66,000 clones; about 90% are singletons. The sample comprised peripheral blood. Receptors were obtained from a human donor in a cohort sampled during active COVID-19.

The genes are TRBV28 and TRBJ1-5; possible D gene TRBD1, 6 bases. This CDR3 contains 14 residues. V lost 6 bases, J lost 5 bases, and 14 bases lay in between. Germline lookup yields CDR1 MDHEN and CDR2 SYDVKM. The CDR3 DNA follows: TGTGCCAGCAGCTTTCCCAGGGGTCATCAGCCCCAGCATTTT. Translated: CASSFPRGHQPQHF.

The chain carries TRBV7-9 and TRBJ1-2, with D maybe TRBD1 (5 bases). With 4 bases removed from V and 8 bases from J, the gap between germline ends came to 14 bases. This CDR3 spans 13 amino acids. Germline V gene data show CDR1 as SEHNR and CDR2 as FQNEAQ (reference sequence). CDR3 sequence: CASSSTQNRGYTF. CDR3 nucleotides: TGTGCCAGCAGCTCGACTCAAAACAGGGGCTACACCTTC.

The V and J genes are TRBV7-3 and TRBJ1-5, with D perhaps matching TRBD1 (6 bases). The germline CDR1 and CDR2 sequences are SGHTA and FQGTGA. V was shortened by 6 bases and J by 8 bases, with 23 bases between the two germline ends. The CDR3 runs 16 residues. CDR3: CASRPNEMGRGEPQHF. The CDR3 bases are TGTGCCAGCAGACCAAACGAAATGGGGAGGGGGGAGCCCCAGCATTTT.

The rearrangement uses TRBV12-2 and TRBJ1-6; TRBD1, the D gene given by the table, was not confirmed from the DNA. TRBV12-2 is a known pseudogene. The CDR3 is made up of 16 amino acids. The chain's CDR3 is CASRSLRGSYNSPLHF. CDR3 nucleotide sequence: TGTGCAAGTCGCTCCCTCAGGGGCTCCTATAATTCACCCCTCCACTTT.

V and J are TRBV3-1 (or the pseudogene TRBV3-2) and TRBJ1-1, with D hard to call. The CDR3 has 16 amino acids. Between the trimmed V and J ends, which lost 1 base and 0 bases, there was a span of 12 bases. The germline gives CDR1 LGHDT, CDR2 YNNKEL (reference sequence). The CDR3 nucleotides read TGTGCCAGCAGCCAAGGGACGGGGAATGTGAACACTGAAGCTTTCTTT. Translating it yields CASSQGTGNVNTEAFF.

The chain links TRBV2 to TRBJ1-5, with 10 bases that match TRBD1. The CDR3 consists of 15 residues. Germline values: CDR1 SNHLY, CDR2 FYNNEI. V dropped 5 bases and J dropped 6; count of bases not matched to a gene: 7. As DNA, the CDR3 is TGTGCCAGCAGTACCCGGACAGGGGGGGGTCAGCCCCAGCATTTT. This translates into CASSTRTGGGQPQHF.

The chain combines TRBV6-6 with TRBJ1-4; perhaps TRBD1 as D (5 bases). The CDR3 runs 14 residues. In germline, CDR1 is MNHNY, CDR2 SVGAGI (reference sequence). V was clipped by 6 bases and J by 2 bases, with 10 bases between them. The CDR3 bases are TGTGCCAGCAGCCCAGGGTACACTAATGAAAAACTGTTTTTT. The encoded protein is CASSPGYTNEKLFF.

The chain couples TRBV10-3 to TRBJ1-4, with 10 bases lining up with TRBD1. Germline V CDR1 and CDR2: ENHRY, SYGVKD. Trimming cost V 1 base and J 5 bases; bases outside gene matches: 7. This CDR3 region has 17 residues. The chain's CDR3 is CAISELQPGQGNEKLFF. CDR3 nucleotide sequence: TGTGCCATCAGTGAGTTACAACCGGGACAGGGGAATGAAAAACTGTTTTTT.